This entry is about one T cell receptor (beta chain). Original handling: Counts of nucleated cells, estimated from reference gene primer amplification, were obtained. Some clones are missing from TCRdb's copy, which holds only in-frame ones; the method was immunoSEQ multiplex PCR. V and J calls and clone size come straight from that table; D and trimming were deduced from the DNA. The data contain about 130,000 clones, 75% to 90% of them seen just once; the ten biggest clones take up 4.3%. These data are taken from a study of blood T cell repertoires in COVID-19. This CDR3 comprises 13 residues. With 0 bases clipped from V and 10 bases from J, the junction kept 4 bases outside the gene matches. From germline, CDR1 is SGHRS and CDR2 YFSETQ.

This receptor was taken from a human donor in a cohort sampled during active COVID-19. The sequencing sample was made of peripheral blood. The chain has TRBV5-1 and TRBJ1-2; the match to TRBD1 covers 9 bases. The CDR3 is CASSLVTGGVYTF. The CDR3 nucleotides are TGCGCCAGCAGCTTGGTTACAGGGGGCGTCTACACCTTC.